These T cell receptor beta chains were read from a single sample in a study of T-cell reconstitution after alpha-beta-depleted transplantation in children. TCRdb re-derived calls from the PCR reads in MiXCR, one entry per CDR3 protein. This sample has approximately 400,000 distinct CDR3 sequences, with roughly 11% found just once. Here the sequenced sample was PBMCs from the stem cell graft donor, taken from the stem cell graft. The receptor source for this set is a human donor who donated a stem cell graft to a child with acute myeloid leukemia. Each CDR3 is given with its conserved first and last residue. A D gene is named only where the DNA matches it firmly. Clone sizes are given selectively: once, few, many, or a class where the clone is expanded.

size	length	V	D	J	DNA	CDR3
.	14	TRBV5-1	.	TRBJ2-5	TGCGCCAGCAGCACCTCGGGACTGCAAGAGACCCAGTACTTC	CASSTSGLQETQYF
.	18	TRBV4-2	TRBD2	TRBJ2-1	TGTGCCAGCAGCCAATTCCTCGGGACTAGCGGGAGATTCAGTGAGCAGTTCTTC	CASSQFLGTSGRFSEQFF
.	14	TRBV7-9	.	TRBJ2-1	TGTGCCAGCAGCTTATTAAAAAGTCACAATGAGCAGTTCTTC	CASSLLKSHNEQFF
.	13	TRBV7-6	.	TRBJ1-1	TGTGCCAGCAGTTTACAGCTGAACACTGAAGCTTTCTTT	CASSLQLNTEAFF
.	14	TRBV30	.	TRBJ2-1	TGTGCCTGGAGTGTGCCTAGCCGTAACAATGAGCAGTTCTTC	CAWSVPSRNNEQFF
few	14	TRBV18	TRBD1	TRBJ1-4	TGTGCCAGCTCACCACCAGGGGGCGAAGAAAAACTGTTTTTT	CASSPPGGEEKLFF
few	12	TRBV10-3	.	TRBJ2-3	TGTGCCATCAGCGCAGACTCGAATACGCAGTATTTT	CAISADSNTQYF
.	10	TRBV29-1	.	TRBJ2-1	TGCAGCGTTGTGGGGGGAGTAGTATTCTTC	CSVVGGVVFF
.	15	TRBV9	.	TRBJ2-3	TGTGCCAGCAGCGTAAGGGGGGGGCCGGCAGATACGCAGTATTTT	CASSVRGGPADTQYF
.	15	TRBV5-1	.	TRBJ1-5	TGCGCCAGCAGCTTGGAAGGGGCGCGGGATCAGCCCCAGCATTTT	CASSLEGARDQPQHF
few	13	TRBV12-3/TRBV12-4	.	TRBJ2-3	TGTGCCAGCAGCCGGGAGAGCACAGATACGCAGTATTTT	CASSRESTDTQYF
.	13	TRBV30	.	TRBJ1-5	TGTGCCTGGGACGATGGGTTTAGGGAGCCCCAGCATTTT	CAWDDGFREPQHF
many	15	TRBV5-1	TRBD2	TRBJ2-3	TGCGCCAGCAGCTCCGGACTAGCGGCCGCAGATACGCAGTATTTT	CASSSGLAAADTQYF
many	15	TRBV5-1	.	TRBJ2-3	TGCGCCAGCAGCTTGGCAGGGGCTAGCACAGATACGCAGTATTTT	CASSLAGASTDTQYF
many	16	TRBV4-1	TRBD2	TRBJ2-3	TGCGCCAGCAGCTACGGACTAGCGGGACGCACAGATACGCAGTATTTT	CASSYGLAGRTDTQYF
.	16	TRBV7-2	TRBD1	TRBJ2-3	TGTGCCAGCAACAAATGGGGGACAGGGGGGGCAGATACGCAGTATTTT	CASNKWGTGGADTQYF
.	20	TRBV19	.	TRBJ1-5	TGTGCCAGTAGTATAGATCTTGGCAGGGGCCGTAGCCTCCGCAATCAGCCCCAGCATTTT	CASSIDLGRGRSLRNQPQHF
few	16	TRBV5-1	.	TRBJ2-3	TGCGCCAGCAGCTTGGAGATCGCTAGGGCCAGAGATACGCAGTATTTT	CASSLEIARARDTQYF
.	16	TRBV6-1	.	TRBJ2-2	TGTGCCAGCAGTGCCTGGACATCCCCGAACACCGGGGAGCTGTTTTTT	CASSAWTSPNTGELFF
few	14	TRBV5-1	.	TRBJ2-7	TGCGCCAGCGGATTCCGGGACTCGGCCTACGAGCAGTACTTC	CASGFRDSAYEQYF
many	14	TRBV5-6	.	TRBJ1-2	TGTGCCAGCAGCAAGACAGGTTATGGTCAAGTCTACACCTTC	CASSKTGYGQVYTF
.	19	TRBV12-5	TRBD1	TRBJ2-5	TGTGCTAGTGGTTTTCTGCGGAAAGCCGACAGGGGGAAACAAGAGACCCAGTACTTC	CASGFLRKADRGKQETQYF
few	14	TRBV20-1	.	TRBJ1-5	TGCAGTGCTAGAGCGCCAGGGAGGGGAGGTCCCCAGCATTTT	CSARAPGRGGPQHF
few	16	TRBV20-1	.	TRBJ2-5	TGCAGTGCAACGCGGGAAATCAACCCGACGGGGCTGACCCAGTACTTC	CSATREINPTGLTQYF
many	12	TRBV20-1	.	TRBJ1-1	TGCAGTGCTTCCGGGGCGAACACTGAAGCTTTCTTT	CSASGANTEAFF
few	13	TRBV20-1	TRBD2	TRBJ2-3	TGCAGTGCTAGACTAGCGGGAGTGGATACGCAGTATTTT	CSARLAGVDTQYF
.	12	TRBV12-3/TRBV12-4	.	TRBJ2-1	TGTGCCAGCAGCACCCCCTACAATGAGCAGTTCTTC	CASSTPYNEQFF
few	15	TRBV7-2	TRBD1	TRBJ1-2	TGTGCCAGCAGCCGTACAGGGGGAACTAACTATGGCTACACCTTC	CASSRTGGTNYGYTF
few	13	TRBV6-1	.	TRBJ1-1	TGTGCCAGCAGTGAAGCTACAGGGACTGAAGCTTTCTTT	CASSEATGTEAFF